The source of this TCR beta chain is a study of T cell responses to AZD1222 COVID-19 vaccine. Study-wide points: Sampling that yielded the repertoires occurred only after the peak T cell response. Baseline seropositivity occurred in only 5 to 7 AZD1222 recipients.

Turning to this clone: The antigen remains unidentified.

Clones were sequenced by immunoSEQ multiplex PCR, and TCRdb holds only the in-frame ones, with some missing. The sample includes approximately 84,000 clones, approximately 88% of them seen just once. Germline assignment: CDR1 SNHLY and CDR2 FYNNEI. Losses at the gene ends were 7 bases for V and 5 bases for J; bases not matched to a gene: 18. The CDR3 runs to 18 residues. V gene TRBV2 combines with J gene TRBJ2-5; 11 bases line up with TRBD2. The receptor was derived from an adult in good health. The material was peripheral blood, obtained on day 0 of AZD1222 vaccination. The chain's CDR3 is CASKRDLAGGPIRETQYF. CDR3 coding DNA: TGTGCCAGCAAACGGGATTTAGCGGGGGGGCCAATTCGGGAGACCCAGTACTTC.